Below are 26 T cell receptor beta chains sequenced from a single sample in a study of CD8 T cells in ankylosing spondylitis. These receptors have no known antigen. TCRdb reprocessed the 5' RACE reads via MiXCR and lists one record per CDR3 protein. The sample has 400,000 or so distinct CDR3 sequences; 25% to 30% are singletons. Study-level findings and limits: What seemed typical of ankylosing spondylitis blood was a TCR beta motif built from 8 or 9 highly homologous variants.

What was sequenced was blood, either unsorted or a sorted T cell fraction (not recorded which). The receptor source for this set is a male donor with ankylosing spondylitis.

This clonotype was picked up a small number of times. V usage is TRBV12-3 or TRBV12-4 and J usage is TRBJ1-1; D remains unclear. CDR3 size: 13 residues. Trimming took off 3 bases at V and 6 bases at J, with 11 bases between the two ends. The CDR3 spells CASSFLTVAEAFF. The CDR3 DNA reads TGTGCCAGCAGTTTTCTGACTGTCGCTGAAGCTTTCTTT.

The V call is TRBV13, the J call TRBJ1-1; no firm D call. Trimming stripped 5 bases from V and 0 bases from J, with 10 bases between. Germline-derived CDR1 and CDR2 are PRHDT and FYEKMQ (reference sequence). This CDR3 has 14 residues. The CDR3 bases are TGTGCCAGCAGCCCCCACTACATGAACACTGAAGCTTTCTTT. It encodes CASSPHYMNTEAFF.

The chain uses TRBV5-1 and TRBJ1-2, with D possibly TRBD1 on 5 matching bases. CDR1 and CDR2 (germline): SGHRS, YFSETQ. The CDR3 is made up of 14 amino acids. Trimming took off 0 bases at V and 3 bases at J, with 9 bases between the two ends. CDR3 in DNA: TGCGCCAGCAGCTTGGAAGGGGATGACTATGGCTACACCTTC. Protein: CASSLEGDDYGYTF.

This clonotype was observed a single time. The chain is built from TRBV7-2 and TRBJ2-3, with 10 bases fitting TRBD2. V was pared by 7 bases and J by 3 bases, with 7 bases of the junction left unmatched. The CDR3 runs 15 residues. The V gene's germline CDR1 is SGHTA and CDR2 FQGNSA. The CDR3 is CASTGLAGVTDTQYF. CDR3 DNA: TGTGCCAGCACCGGTCTAGCGGGAGTAACAGATACGCAGTATTTT. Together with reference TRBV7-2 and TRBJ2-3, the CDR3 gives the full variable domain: GAGVSQSPSNKVTEKGKDVELRCDPISGHTALYWYRQSLGQGLEFLIYFQGNSAPDKSGLPSDRFSAERTGGSVSTLTIQRTQQEDSAVYLCASTGLAGVTDTQYFGPGTRLTVL.

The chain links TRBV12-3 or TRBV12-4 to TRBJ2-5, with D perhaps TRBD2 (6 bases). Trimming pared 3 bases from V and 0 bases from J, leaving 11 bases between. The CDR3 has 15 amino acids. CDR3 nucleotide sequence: TGTGCCAGCAGTTTTGGGACTGTTTACCAAGAGACCCAGTACTTC. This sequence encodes CASSFGTVYQETQYF.

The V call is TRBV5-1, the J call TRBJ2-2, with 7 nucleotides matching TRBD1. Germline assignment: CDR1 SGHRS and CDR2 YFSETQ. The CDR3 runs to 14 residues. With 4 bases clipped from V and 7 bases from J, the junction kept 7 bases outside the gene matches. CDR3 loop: CASSNYRGGGELFF. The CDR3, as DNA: TGCGCCAGCAGCAACTACAGGGGCGGCGGGGAGCTGTTTTTT.

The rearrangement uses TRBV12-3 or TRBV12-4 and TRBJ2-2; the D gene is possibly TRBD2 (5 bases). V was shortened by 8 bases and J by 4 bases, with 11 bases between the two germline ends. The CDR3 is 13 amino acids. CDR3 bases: TGTGCCAGCGCAGCGGAGGCCACCGGGGAGCTGTTTTTT. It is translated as CASAAEATGELFF.

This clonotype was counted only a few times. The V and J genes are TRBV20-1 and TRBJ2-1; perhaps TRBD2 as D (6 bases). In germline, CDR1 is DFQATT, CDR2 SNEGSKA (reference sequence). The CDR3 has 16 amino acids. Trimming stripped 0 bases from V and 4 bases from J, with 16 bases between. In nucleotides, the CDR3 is TGCAGTGCTAGAGATCCCTCTGGGGGGACGTACAATGAGCAGTTCTTC. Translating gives CSARDPSGGTYNEQFF.

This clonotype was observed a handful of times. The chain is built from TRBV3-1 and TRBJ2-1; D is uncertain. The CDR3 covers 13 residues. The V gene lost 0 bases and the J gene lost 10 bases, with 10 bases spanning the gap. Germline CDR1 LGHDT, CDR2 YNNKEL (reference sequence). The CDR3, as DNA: TGTGCCAGCAGCCAAGATCTGAGGTGGGAGCAGTTCTTC. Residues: CASSQDLRWEQFF.

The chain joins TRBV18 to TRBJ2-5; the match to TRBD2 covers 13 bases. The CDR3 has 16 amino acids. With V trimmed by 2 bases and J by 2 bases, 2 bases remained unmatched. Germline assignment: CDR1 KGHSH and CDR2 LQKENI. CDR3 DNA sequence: TGTGCCAGCTCACCAACGGGACTAGCGGGACAAGAGACCCAGTACTTC. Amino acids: CASSPTGLAGQETQYF.

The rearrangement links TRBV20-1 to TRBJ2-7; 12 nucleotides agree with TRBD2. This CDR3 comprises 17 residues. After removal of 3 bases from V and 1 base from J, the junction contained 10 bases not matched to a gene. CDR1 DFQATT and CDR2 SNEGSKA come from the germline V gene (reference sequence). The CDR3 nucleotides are TGCAGTGCTAGGGAGGCTAGCGGGAGGGCCGTGTCCTACGAGCAGTACTTC. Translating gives CSAREASGRAVSYEQYF.

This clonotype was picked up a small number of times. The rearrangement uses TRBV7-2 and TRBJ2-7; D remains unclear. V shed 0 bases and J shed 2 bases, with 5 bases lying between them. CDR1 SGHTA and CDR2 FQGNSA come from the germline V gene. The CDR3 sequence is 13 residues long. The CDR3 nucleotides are TGTGCCAGCAGCTTAGCCTTAACCTACGAGCAGTACTTC. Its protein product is CASSLALTYEQYF.

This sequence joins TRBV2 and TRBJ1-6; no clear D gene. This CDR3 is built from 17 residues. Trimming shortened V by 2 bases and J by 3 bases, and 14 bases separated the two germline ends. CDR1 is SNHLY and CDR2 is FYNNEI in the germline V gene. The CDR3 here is CASSESDGRYYNSPLHF. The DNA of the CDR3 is TGTGCCAGCAGTGAATCTGATGGGAGGTACTATAATTCACCCCTCCACTTT.

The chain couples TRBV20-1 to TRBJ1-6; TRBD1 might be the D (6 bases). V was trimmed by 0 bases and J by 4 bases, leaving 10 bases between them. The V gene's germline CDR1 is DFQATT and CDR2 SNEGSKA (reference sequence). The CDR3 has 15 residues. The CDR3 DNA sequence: TGCAGTGCTAGAGATCGGGACACTTATAATTCACCCCTCCACTTT. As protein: CSARDRDTYNSPLHF.

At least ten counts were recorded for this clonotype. The CDR3 is CATSDLVNRETQYF. The CDR3 DNA reads TGTGCCACCAGTGATTTGGTGAACCGAGAGACCCAGTACTTC. V is TRBV24-1 and J is TRBJ2-5, with unresolved D. CDR1 is KGHDR, CDR2 SFDVKD, per germline. CDR3 length equals 14 residues. Trimming left V 0 bases short and J 4 bases short, with 8 bases between.

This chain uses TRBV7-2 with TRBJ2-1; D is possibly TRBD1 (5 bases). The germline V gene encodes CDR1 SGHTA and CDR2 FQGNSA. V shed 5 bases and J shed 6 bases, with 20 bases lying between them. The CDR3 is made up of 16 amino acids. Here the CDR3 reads CASSPTRATPPNEQFF. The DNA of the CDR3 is TGTGCCAGCAGCCCGACCAGGGCCACCCCGCCCAATGAGCAGTTCTTC. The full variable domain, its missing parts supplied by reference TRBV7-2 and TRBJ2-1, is GAGVSQSPSNKVTEKGKDVELRCDPISGHTALYWYRQSLGQGLEFLIYFQGNSAPDKSGLPSDRFSAERTGGSVSTLTIQRTQQEDSAVYLCASSPTRATPPNEQFFGPGTRLTVL.

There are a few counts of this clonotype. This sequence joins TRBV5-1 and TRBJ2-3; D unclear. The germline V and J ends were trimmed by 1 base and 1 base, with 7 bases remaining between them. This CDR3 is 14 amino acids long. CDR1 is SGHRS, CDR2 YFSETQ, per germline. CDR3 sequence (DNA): TGCGCCAGCAGCTTGAGATCTGGCACAGATACGCAGTATTTT. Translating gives CASSLRSGTDTQYF.

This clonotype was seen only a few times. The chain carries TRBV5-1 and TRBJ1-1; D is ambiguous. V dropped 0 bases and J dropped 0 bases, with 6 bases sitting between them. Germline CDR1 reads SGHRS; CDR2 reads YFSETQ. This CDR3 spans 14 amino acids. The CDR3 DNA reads TGCGCCAGCAGCTTGGAGGGAATGAACACTGAAGCTTTCTTT. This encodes CASSLEGMNTEAFF.

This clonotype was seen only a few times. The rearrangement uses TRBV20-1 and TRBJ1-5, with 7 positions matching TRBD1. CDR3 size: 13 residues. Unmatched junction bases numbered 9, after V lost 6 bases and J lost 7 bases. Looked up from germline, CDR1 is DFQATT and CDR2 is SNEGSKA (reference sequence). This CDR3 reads CSAAGTARQPQHF. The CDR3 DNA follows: TGCAGTGCCGCCGGGACAGCCCGGCAGCCCCAGCATTTT.

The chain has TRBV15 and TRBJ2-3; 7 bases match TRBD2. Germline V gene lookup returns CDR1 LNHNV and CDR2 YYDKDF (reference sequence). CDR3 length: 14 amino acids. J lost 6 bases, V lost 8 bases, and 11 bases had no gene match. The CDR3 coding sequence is TGTGCCACCCGCTCCGGGACTAACGCGGATACGCAGTATTTT. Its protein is CATRSGTNADTQYF.

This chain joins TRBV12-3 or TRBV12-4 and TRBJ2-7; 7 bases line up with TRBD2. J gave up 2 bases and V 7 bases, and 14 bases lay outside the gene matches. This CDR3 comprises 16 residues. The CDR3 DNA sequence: TGTGCCAGCACCAACACGGGCGGGAGAGCCCCCTACGAGCAGTACGTC. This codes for CASTNTGGRAPYEQYV.

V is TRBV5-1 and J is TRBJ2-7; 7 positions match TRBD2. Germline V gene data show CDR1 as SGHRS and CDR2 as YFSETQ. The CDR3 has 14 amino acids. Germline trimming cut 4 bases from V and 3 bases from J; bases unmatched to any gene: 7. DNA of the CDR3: TGCGCCAGCAGCCCAGTCGGGGGGTTCTACGAGCAGTACTTC. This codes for CASSPVGGFYEQYF.

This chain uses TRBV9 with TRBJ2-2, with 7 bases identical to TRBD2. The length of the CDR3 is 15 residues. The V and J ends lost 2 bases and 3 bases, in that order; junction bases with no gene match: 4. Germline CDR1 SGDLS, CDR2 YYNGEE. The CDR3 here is CASSVEGGYTGELFF. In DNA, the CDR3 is TGTGCCAGCAGCGTCGAGGGAGGGTACACCGGGGAGCTGTTTTTT.

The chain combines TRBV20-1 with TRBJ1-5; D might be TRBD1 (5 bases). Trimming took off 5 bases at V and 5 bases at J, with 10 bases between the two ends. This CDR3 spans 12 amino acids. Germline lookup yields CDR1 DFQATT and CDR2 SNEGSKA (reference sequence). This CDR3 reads CSAGDGDQPQHF. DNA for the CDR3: TGCAGTGCTGGGGACGGGGATCAGCCCCAGCATTTT.

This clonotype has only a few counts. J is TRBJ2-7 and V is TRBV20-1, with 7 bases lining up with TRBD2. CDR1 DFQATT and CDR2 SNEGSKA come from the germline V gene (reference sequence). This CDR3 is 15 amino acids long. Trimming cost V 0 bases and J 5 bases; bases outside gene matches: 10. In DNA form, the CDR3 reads TGCAGTGCTAGAGATCCCCAACGGGAGGTCCACGAGCAGTACGTC. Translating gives CSARDPQREVHEQYV.

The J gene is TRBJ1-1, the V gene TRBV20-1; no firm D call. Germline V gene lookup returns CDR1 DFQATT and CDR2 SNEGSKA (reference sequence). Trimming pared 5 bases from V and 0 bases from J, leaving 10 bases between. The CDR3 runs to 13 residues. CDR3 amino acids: CSASDTMNTEAFF. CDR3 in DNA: TGCAGTGCTTCGGATACAATGAACACTGAAGCTTTCTTT.